The present T cell receptor (beta chain) was sequenced within a study of blood T cell repertoires in COVID-19. On the study more broadly: Acute and convalescent COVID-19 specimens originated in the United States, Italy and Spain.

V lost 6 bases, J lost 1 base, and 9 bases lay in between. This CDR3 has 13 residues. Germline V CDR1 and CDR2: MNHEY, SMNVEV (reference sequence). Methods used by the authors: It was from reference gene primer amplification that nucleated cell counts were estimated. Only in-frame clones appear in the TCRdb table, and some are missing; sequencing was by immunoSEQ multiplex PCR. D and trimming come from the DNA, and the V and J calls and clone size come from that table. This sample has about 160,000 clones; approximately 80% occur once, and the top ten carry more than 7%. The sequenced material came from peripheral blood. The clonotype originates from a woman aged 80 or over with active or convalescent COVID-19. The chain links TRBV27 to TRBJ1-1; D remains unclear. The chain's CDR3 is CASSYTENTEAFF. CDR3 coding DNA: TGTGCCAGCAGCTACACAGAGAACACTGAAGCTTTCTTT.